This T cell receptor (beta chain) was profiled in a study of T cells after yellow fever vaccination. Study results and limitations: Subsequent to the booster, the majority of primary-vaccination clones reappeared (around 97% CD4, approximately 90% CD8). On re-exposure, the response was weaker but peaked faster, at day 5 versus 15.

The V end lost 6 bases, the J end lost 3 bases, and 16 bases lay between the germline ends. CDR1 and CDR2 from the germline V gene are SEHNR and FQNEAQ (reference sequence). The CDR3 runs to 15 residues. About this clonotype: What it recognizes is unknown.

MiXCR, run by TCRdb on the 5' RACE reads, gives a single entry per CDR3 protein. This sample has hundreds of thousands of distinct CDR3 sequences, with 9.5% to 15% found just once. The receptor was derived from a man between 18 and 35 years old who received the YFV17D yellow fever vaccine. The V gene is TRBV7-9, the J gene TRBJ2-3; D remains ambiguous. Sequences were derived from CD4+ T cells sorted from PBMCs, sampled 15 days after the yellow fever booster vaccination. CDR3 bases: TGTGCCAGCAGTCAAGTCAGTCGTCGGACAGATACGCAGTATTTT. This gives the protein CASSQVSRRTDTQYF.